This entry is about one TCR beta chain. The protocol was immunoSEQ multiplex PCR, while the TCRdb copy is restricted to in-frame clones and leaves out a portion. The profile shows approximately 160,000 clones, 85% of them singletons. This specimen comes from a study of cytomegalovirus exposure and HLA in healthy donors. Germline CDR1 SGHRS, CDR2 YFSETQ. Losses at the gene ends were 4 bases for V and 4 bases for J; bases not matched to a gene: 5. The CDR3 totals 15 residues. This TCR derives from a man aged 30-40 years in good health and CMV-seropositive. Specimen: PBMCs. The chain uses TRBV5-1 and TRBJ2-3; 11 bases are shared with TRBD2. The CDR3 DNA follows: TGCGCCAGCAGCCCCGAACTAGCGGGGGCAGATACGCAGTATTTT. Its translation is CASSPELAGADTQYF.